These 5 T cell receptor beta chains were all obtained from the same sample, sequenced in a study of blood T cells in healthy people across ages. PCR was performed a second time for about 7 to 11 cycles using a sample-barcoded 5' primer and a J-beta primer mix. TCRdb re-called the 5' RACE reads with MiXCR, one entry per CDR3 protein. The sample consists of 650,000 to 800,000 distinct CDR3 sequences, under 65% of them appearing once. Sequenced input: blood. These receptors originate from a woman of 80 years or more in good health.

The V and J genes are TRBV20-1 and TRBJ2-1, with D possibly being TRBD2 (6 bases). The germline V gene encodes CDR1 DFQATT and CDR2 SNEGSKA (reference sequence). V was shortened by 2 bases and J by 1 base, with 15 bases between the two germline ends. This CDR3 spans 16 amino acids. CDR3 nucleotides: TGCAGTGCTAGACAAGCGGAGGGTGATTCCTACAATGAGCAGTTCTTC. This translates into CSARQAEGDSYNEQFF.

This sequence joins TRBV7-2 and TRBJ1-1; 7 bases line up with TRBD1. The CDR3 totals 15 residues. Trimming at V came to 3 bases and at J to 4 bases, leaving 8 bases not matched to a gene. Germline V gives CDR1 SGHTA, CDR2 FQGNSA. The DNA for the CDR3 is TGTGCCAGCAGCTTTTCGACGCGACAGGGCACTGAAGCTTTCTTT. Residues: CASSFSTRQGTEAFF. Looking up the rest from reference TRBV7-2 and TRBJ1-1 gives the full variable domain: GAGVSQSPSNKVTEKGKDVELRCDPISGHTALYWYRQSLGQGLEFLIYFQGNSAPDKSGLPSDRFSAERTGGSVSTLTIQRTQQEDSAVYLCASSFSTRQGTEAFFGQGTRLTVV.

For this clonotype: One junction end does not reproduce the germline sequence, and a read error may be involved. The rearrangement links TRBV30 to TRBJ1-4; no definite D call. Germline V gene data show CDR1 as GTSNPN and CDR2 as SVGIG (reference sequence). The CDR3 has 12 amino acids. CDR3 sequence: CAGSGTDGKLFF. The DNA of the CDR3 is TGTGCCGGGAGTGGAACTGACGGAAAACTGTTTTTT.

This clonotype was recorded many times. V gene TRBV28 combines with J gene TRBJ1-5; 12 nucleotides agree with TRBD1. Per the germline V gene, CDR1 is MDHEN and CDR2 is SYDVKM. J gave up 3 bases and V 3 bases, and 9 bases lay outside the gene matches. This CDR3 spans 18 amino acids. The CDR3 nucleotides are TGTGCCAGCAGTTTCAGGGACAGGGGGCCTGGATTCAATCAGCCCCAGCATTTT. Translation: CASSFRDRGPGFNQPQHF.

V and J are TRBV3-1 and TRBJ2-5, with 9 bases aligning to TRBD1. The CDR3 runs 17 residues. Germline values: CDR1 LGHDT, CDR2 YNNKEL (reference sequence). J lost 5 bases, V lost 2 bases, and 12 bases had no gene match. CDR3 nucleotides: TGTGCCAGCAGCCAAAACCCGGGACAGGGTAGTCGGGAGACCCAGTACTTC. Translated: CASSQNPGQGSRETQYF.